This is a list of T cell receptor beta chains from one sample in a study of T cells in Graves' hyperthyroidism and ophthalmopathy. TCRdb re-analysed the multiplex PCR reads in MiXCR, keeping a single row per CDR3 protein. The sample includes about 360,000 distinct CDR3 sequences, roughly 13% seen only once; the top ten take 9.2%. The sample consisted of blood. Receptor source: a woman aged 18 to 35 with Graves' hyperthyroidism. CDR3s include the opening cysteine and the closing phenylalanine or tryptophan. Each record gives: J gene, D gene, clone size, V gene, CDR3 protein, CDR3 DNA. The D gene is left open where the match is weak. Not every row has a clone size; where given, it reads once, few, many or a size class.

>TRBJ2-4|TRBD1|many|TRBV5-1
CASSSNPQGAKNIQYF
TGCGCCAGCAGCTCAAACCCACAGGGGGCCAAAAACATTCAGTACTTC
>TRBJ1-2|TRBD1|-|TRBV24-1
CATSGERTGDGYTF
TGTGCCACCAGTGGAGAGAGGACAGGGGATGGCTACACCTTC
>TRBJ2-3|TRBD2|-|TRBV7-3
CASSPSGTFGADTQYF
TGTGCCAGCAGCCCAAGCGGGACGTTCGGAGCAGATACGCAGTATTTT
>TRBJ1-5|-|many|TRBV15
CATSPGFQNQPQHF
TGTGCCACCAGCCCCGGGTTCCAAAATCAGCCCCAGCATTTT
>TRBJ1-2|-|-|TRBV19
CASSPLTDKHGYTF
TGTGCCAGTAGCCCACTGACAGATAAACATGGCTACACCTTC
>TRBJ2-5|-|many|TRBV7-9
CASSSLTEQETQYF
TGTGCCAGCAGTTCCCTGACAGAACAAGAGACCCAGTACTTC
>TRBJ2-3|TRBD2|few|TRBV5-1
CASSLVVRGGPDTQYF
TGCGCCAGCAGCTTGGTAGTGCGGGGGGGCCCAGATACGCAGTATTTT
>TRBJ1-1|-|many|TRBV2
CASREGASTEAFF
TGTGCCAGCAGAGAAGGAGCGTCCACTGAAGCTTTCTTT
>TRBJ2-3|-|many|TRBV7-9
CASSLGALRGWTQYF
TGTGCCAGCAGCTTAGGGGCCCTCCGGGGATGGACGCAGTATTTT
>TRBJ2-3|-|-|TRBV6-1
CASGRYFSTDTQYF
TGTGCCAGCGGCCGGTACTTTAGCACAGATACGCAGTATTTT
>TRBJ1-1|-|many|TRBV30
CAPTPLAPYEAFF
TGTGCCCCTACCCCCTTGGCCCCCTACGAAGCTTTCTTT
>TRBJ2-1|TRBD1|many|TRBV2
CASRDMTGGSYNEQFF
TGTGCCAGCAGGGATATGACAGGGGGCTCCTACAATGAGCAGTTCTTC
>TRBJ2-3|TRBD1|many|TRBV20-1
CSANDRETTDTQYF
TGCAGTGCTAACGACAGGGAGACGACAGATACGCAGTATTTT
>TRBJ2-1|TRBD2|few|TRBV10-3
CAISRLAGDVNEQFF
TGTGCCATCAGCAGACTAGCGGGAGACGTGAATGAGCAGTTCTTC
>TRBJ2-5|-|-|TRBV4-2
CASSQARQNYEIQYF
TGTGCCAGCAGCCAAGCGAGACAGAACTACGAGATCCAGTACTTC
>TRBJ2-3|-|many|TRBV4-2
CASSQDLQADTQYF
TGTGCCAGCAGCCAAGATCTACAGGCAGATACGCAGTATTTT
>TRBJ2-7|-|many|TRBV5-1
CASAHQGGEQYF
TGCGCCAGCGCCCATCAAGGAGGCGAGCAGTACTTC
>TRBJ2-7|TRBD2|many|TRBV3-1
CATKRGTSGDRRYEQYF
TGTGCCACCAAGAGGGGGACTAGCGGGGATCGGAGATACGAGCAGTACTTC
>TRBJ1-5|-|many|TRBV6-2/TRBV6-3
CASSYSRIGDQPQHF
TGTGCCAGCAGTTACTCGAGGATAGGAGACCAGCCCCAGCATTTT
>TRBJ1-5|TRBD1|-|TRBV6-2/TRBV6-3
CASSPDRAYYSNQPQHF
TGTGCCAGCAGCCCCGACAGGGCGTATTATAGCAATCAGCCCCAGCATTTT
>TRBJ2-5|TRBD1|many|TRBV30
CAWSATGVETQYF
TGTGCCTGGAGTGCCACAGGGGTAGAGACCCAGTACTTC
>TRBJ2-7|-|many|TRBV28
CASSARVRAAYEQYF
TGTGCCAGCAGCGCTAGGGTGCGGGCCGCCTACGAGCAGTACTTC
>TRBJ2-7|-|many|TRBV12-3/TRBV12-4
CASSPGFSSYEQYF
TGTGCCAGCAGCCCGGGGTTTAGCTCCTACGAGCAGTACTTC
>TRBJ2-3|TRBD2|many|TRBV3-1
CASSQDYLAGGSTDTQYF
TGTGCCAGCAGCCAAGACTACCTAGCGGGGGGCAGCACAGATACGCAGTATTTT
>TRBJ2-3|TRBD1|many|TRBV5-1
CASSLGDRTTDTQYF
TGCGCCAGCAGCTTGGGGGACAGAACTACAGATACGCAGTATTTT
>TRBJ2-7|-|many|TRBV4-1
CASSQGMGDEQYF
TGCGCCAGCAGCCAGGGGATGGGGGACGAGCAGTACTTC
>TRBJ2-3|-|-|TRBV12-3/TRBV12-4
CASTILPDTQYF
TGTGCCAGCACTATACTACCAGATACGCAGTATTTT
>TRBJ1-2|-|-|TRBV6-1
CAGRAATPYGYTF
TGTGCCGGCAGGGCAGCCACACCCTATGGCTACACCTTC
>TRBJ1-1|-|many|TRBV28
CASSPATGMDTEAFF
TGTGCCAGCAGCCCCGCTACAGGGATGGACACTGAAGCTTTCTTT
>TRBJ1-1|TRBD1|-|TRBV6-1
CASSGGTGLNTEAFF
TGTGCCAGCAGTGGCGGGACAGGGCTGAACACTGAAGCTTTCTTT
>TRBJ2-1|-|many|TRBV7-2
CASSSRRGAAYNEQFF
TGTGCCAGCAGCTCCCGTAGGGGGGCCGCCTACAATGAGCAGTTCTTC